This T cell receptor beta chain is drawn from a study of blood T cell repertoires in COVID-19. Overall study context: Some COVID-19 samples were acute and others convalescent; all came from the United States, Italy and Spain.

Those enrolled in Seattle joined during active infection and were followed longitudinally afterward. This CDR3 spans 13 amino acids. Trimming stripped 4 bases from V and 10 bases from J, with 16 bases between. Germline values: CDR1 SNHLY, CDR2 FYNNEI. In the original processing: Counts of nucleated cells, estimated from reference gene primer amplification, were obtained. Profiled with immunoSEQ multiplex PCR; TCRdb holds only in-frame clones, not every one. The V and J calls and clone size are taken from that table; D and trimming were inferred from the DNA. The table lists roughly 460,000 clones, 80% to 90% of them singletons.

The chain joins TRBV2 to TRBJ1-2; D possibly corresponds to TRBD1 (5 bases). Input material: peripheral blood. The origin of this receptor is a man aged 18 to 29 with COVID-19, enrolled during active disease. CDR3 sequence: CASSAQGTTDYTF. The CDR3 DNA sequence: TGTGCCAGCAGTGCCCAGGGAACCACGGACTACACCTTC. Supplemented by reference TRBV2 and TRBJ1-2, the full variable domain reads EPEVTQTPSHQVTQMGQEVILRCVPISNHLYFYWYRQILGQKVEFLVSFYNNEISEKSEIFDDQFSVERPDGSNFTLKIRSTKLEDSAMYFCASSAQGTTDYTFGSGTRLTVV.